Sequencing of this T cell receptor beta chain was carried out in a study of T cells after somatic rescue of genetic block. With 8 bases removed from V and 0 bases from J, the gap between germline ends came to 21 bases. This CDR3 has 16 amino acids. The germline V gene has CDR1 GTSNPN and CDR2 SVGIG (reference sequence). Sequencing used immunoSEQ multiplex PCR; TCRdb keeps in-frame clones, though not all of them. The data show more than 14,000 clones, approximately 72% seen once. This clonotype was sampled from a boy younger than 18. The rearrangement links TRBV30 to TRBJ2-3, with D possibly TRBD1 on 6 matching bases. The sequencing sample was made of peripheral blood mononuclear cells (PBMCs). This CDR3 reads CARNGGGHPSTDTQYF. DNA of the CDR3: TGTGCCCGGAATGGTGGGGGACACCCTAGCACAGATACGCAGTATTTT.